The next 25 T cell receptor beta chains were all read from a single sample in a study of blood T cell repertoires in COVID-19 (dated by TCRdb to the early 2020s). Preparation of the library involved the immunoSEQ multiplex PCR assay. TCRdb carries this immuneACCESS record with in-frame sequences only. Its versions omit some clonotypes, under half of them owing to an unresolved V gene in the studies checked, with the rest unexplained. This sample has approximately 210,000 clones in its table, and 88% of those were observed once. 0.72% of the sample is in the top ten clones. The sequenced sample was peripheral blood. The origin of the receptors is a man aged 35 to 55 with acute or convalescent COVID-19.

This clone was seen just once. The chain is built from TRBV23-1 and TRBJ2-7; 7 positions match TRBD1. TRBV23-1 is annotated as an ORF whose role is uncertain. The V and J ends lost 1 base and 0 bases, in that order; junction bases with no gene match: 15. The length of the CDR3 is 19 residues. CDR3 protein: CASSQLAPRGFLSSYEQYF. The DNA of the CDR3 is TGCGCCAGCAGTCAATTGGCTCCCAGGGGGTTTCTGAGCTCCTACGAGCAGTACTTC.

The chain carries TRBV27 and TRBJ2-3, with D perhaps matching TRBD2 (5 bases). Germline V CDR1 and CDR2: MNHEY, SMNVEV (reference sequence). V lost 4 bases and J lost 3, with 17 bases in between. The CDR3 loop spans 16 amino acids. CDR3 DNA sequence: TGTGCCAGCAGTTCCCTTGAGGGAGCTGGAACAGATACGCAGTATTTT. Translated, it gives CASSSLEGAGTDTQYF.

The rearrangement uses TRBV2 and TRBJ1-1, with TRBD1 as a possible D gene (5 bases). Trimming took 6 bases from V and 4 from J, leaving 15 bases between them. The CDR3 runs to 14 residues. CDR1 and CDR2 from the germline V gene are SNHLY and FYNNEI. The CDR3 region is CASREWTLATEAFF. CDR3 coding DNA: TGTGCCAGCAGGGAATGGACATTGGCCACTGAAGCTTTCTTT.

The chain employs TRBV7-8 and TRBJ1-5; D is perhaps TRBD1 (6 bases). The V gene's germline CDR1 is SGHVS and CDR2 FQNEAQ. The CDR3 covers 14 residues. Trimming shortened V by 3 bases and J by 8 bases, and 14 bases separated the two germline ends. CDR3 in DNA: TGTGCCAGCAGCTTGGGGACATTCGGGGAGCCCCAGCATTTT. It is translated as CASSLGTFGEPQHF.

The V gene is TRBV2, the J gene TRBJ2-7; tentative D call: TRBD2 (5 bases). The CDR3 totals 13 residues. The V and J ends lost 7 bases and 7 bases respectively, with 17 bases between them. CDR1 is SNHLY, CDR2 FYNNEI, per germline. In DNA form, the CDR3 reads TGTGCCAGCACCGGTAGGTCTCGCGGGGAGCAGTACTTC. As protein: CASTGRSRGEQYF. The full variable domain, its missing parts supplied by reference TRBV2 and TRBJ2-7, is EPEVTQTPSHQVTQMGQEVILRCVPISNHLYFYWYRQILGQKVEFLVSFYNNEISEKSEIFDDQFSVERPDGSNFTLKIRSTKLEDSAMYFCASTGRSRGEQYFGPGTRLTVT.

This clone was counted ten times or more. The chain combines TRBV7-3 with TRBJ2-2; D is uncertain. The CDR3 covers 13 residues. Germline CDR1 reads SGHTA; CDR2 reads FQGTGA. The V end lost 2 bases, the J end lost 8 bases, and 9 bases lay between the germline ends. The CDR3 sequence is CASSLGSRGELFF. CDR3 DNA sequence: TGTGCCAGCAGCTTAGGTAGCCGGGGGGAGCTGTTTTTT.

The J gene is TRBJ1-5, the V gene TRBV19; a weak D match, TRBD1 (6 bases). V gave up 6 bases and J gave up 4 bases, with 10 bases separating them. Germline loops: CDR1 LNHDA, CDR2 SQIVND (reference sequence). The CDR3 totals 13 residues. In nucleotides, the CDR3 is TGTGCCAGTAGGAGGACAGCAAATCAGCCCCAGCATTTT. Its translation: CASRRTANQPQHF. Looking up the rest from reference TRBV19 and TRBJ1-5 gives the full variable domain: DGGITQSPKYLFRKEGQNVTLSCEQNLNHDAMYWYRQDPGQGLRLIYYSQIVNDFQKGDIAEGYSVSREKKESFPLTVTSAQKNPTAFYLCASRRTANQPQHFGDGTRLSIL.

Comments on this clone: Distinct nucleotide sequences in the sample also encode this CDR3. The V and J genes are TRBV5-1 and TRBJ2-7, with 10 positions matching TRBD1. CDR3 length: 16 residues. The V and J ends lost 0 bases and 0 bases, in that order; junction bases with no gene match: 3. CDR1 SGHRS and CDR2 YFSETQ come from the germline V gene. CDR3 in amino acids: CASSLGRTGGSYEQYF. CDR3 nucleotides: TGCGCCAGCAGCTTGGGACGGACAGGGGGCTCCTACGAGCAGTACTTC.

The V gene is TRBV18, the J gene TRBJ2-1, with no clear D. The CDR3 loop spans 14 amino acids. Germline V gives CDR1 KGHSH, CDR2 LQKENI. Trimming left V 0 bases short and J 7 bases short, with 10 bases between. In nucleotides, the CDR3 is TGTGCCAGCTCACCACCTTCGGTAGATAATGAGCAGTTCTTC. It translates to CASSPPSVDNEQFF.

The V gene is TRBV5-4, the J gene TRBJ2-7; perhaps TRBD1 as D (6 bases). The germline gives CDR1 SGHNT, CDR2 YYREEE (reference sequence). V was shortened by 4 bases and J by 5 bases, with 13 bases between the two germline ends. This CDR3 is 13 amino acids long. CDR3 DNA sequence: TGTGCCAGCAGCCCGGACAGTCGGCACGAGCAGTACTTC. Translating gives CASSPDSRHEQYF.

The rearrangement uses TRBV28 and TRBJ1-1, with 8 bases lining up with TRBD1. The germline V gene encodes CDR1 MDHEN and CDR2 SYDVKM. With V trimmed by 4 bases and J by 4 bases, 5 bases remained unmatched. This CDR3 is 14 amino acids long. The CDR3 sequence is CASSYLTGGTEAFF. The CDR3 DNA reads as TGTGCCAGCAGTTACCTTACAGGGGGCACTGAAGCTTTCTTT.

This clone has ten or more counts. This chain joins TRBV7-3 and TRBJ1-1; 10 bases fit TRBD1. The CDR3 extends over 15 amino acids. Germline CDR1 reads SGHTA; CDR2 reads FQGTGA. The V segment lost 5 bases and the J segment 5 bases; nucleotides outside the gene matches: 8. The CDR3 here is CASSPGTGEGTEAFF. The CDR3 nucleotides read TGTGCCAGCAGCCCGGGGACAGGGGAAGGGACTGAAGCTTTCTTT.

About this clone: The sample contains more than one DNA sequence encoding this CDR3. The gene calls are TRBV5-1 and TRBJ2-5, with a tentative D call TRBD1 (8 bases). CDR3 length: 14 amino acids. V was cut by 3 bases and J by 3 bases, with 12 bases left in between. Germline V gene sequence: CDR1 SGHRS, CDR2 YFSETQ. The chain's CDR3 is CASSSQGGEETQYF. The DNA of the CDR3 is TGCGCCAGCAGCTCACAGGGGGGGGAAGAGACCCAGTACTTC.

The gene calls are TRBV5-1 and TRBJ2-7; 7 bases are shared with TRBD1. The CDR3 spans 14 residues. With 7 bases clipped from V and 5 bases from J, the junction kept 12 bases outside the gene matches. Germline loops: CDR1 SGHRS, CDR2 YFSETQ. CDR3 sequence reads: CASHLGDRENEQYF. The CDR3 region has the DNA TGCGCCAGCCACCTCGGCGACAGGGAAAACGAGCAGTACTTC.

The rearrangement links TRBV5-1 to TRBJ1-1; tentative D call: TRBD1 (5 bases). This CDR3 is built from 15 residues. The V and J ends lost 2 bases and 7 bases respectively, with 18 bases between them. In germline, CDR1 is SGHRS, CDR2 YFSETQ. CDR3 sequence reads: CASSFRDPRRGEAFF. In DNA form, the CDR3 reads TGCGCCAGCAGCTTCCGGGACCCGAGGAGGGGTGAAGCTTTCTTT.

The chain links TRBV29-1 to TRBJ1-2, with D possibly matching TRBD1 (5 bases). The CDR3 spans 11 residues. Germline CDR1 and CDR2: SQVTM and ANQGSEA. With 3 bases removed from V and 3 bases from J, the gap between germline ends came to 5 bases. CDR3 sequence (DNA): TGCAGCGTTGACAGGGACTATGGCTACACCTTC. Its protein product is CSVDRDYGYTF.

The chain recombines TRBV6-4 with TRBJ2-1; 13 bases match TRBD2. V shed 4 bases, J shed 9 bases, and the junction held 9 bases outside the gene matches. The V gene's germline CDR1 is MRHNA and CDR2 SNTAGT. The CDR3 runs to 16 residues. CDR3 in DNA: TGTGCCAGCAGTGTGACTAGCGGGGGGATTAAGGGTGAGCAGTTCTTC. Its translation: CASSVTSGGIKGEQFF.

The count of this clone is one. This chain connects TRBV11-3 to TRBJ2-1; the match to TRBD2 covers 16 bases. This CDR3 region has 17 residues. In germline, CDR1 is SGHNT, CDR2 YENEEA. V was clipped by 4 bases and J by 4 bases; unmatched bases: 4. The CDR3 reads CASSSGLAGGPYNEQFF. CDR3 in DNA: TGTGCCAGCAGCTCGGGACTAGCGGGAGGGCCTTACAATGAGCAGTTCTTC.

The chain carries TRBV6-5 and TRBJ2-7; TRBD1 matches 7 bases. The length of the CDR3 is 14 residues. Germline lookup yields CDR1 MNHEY and CDR2 SVGAGI. Trimming took 6 bases from V and 2 from J; bases not matched to a gene: 7. The CDR3 loop reads CASRIGTETYEQYF. CDR3 nucleotide sequence: TGTGCCAGCAGGATAGGGACAGAGACCTACGAGCAGTACTTC.

The chain uses TRBV6-5 and TRBJ2-5; 9 nucleotides align to TRBD2. Germline CDR1 is MNHEY and CDR2 is SVGAGI. The V gene end was trimmed by 2 bases and the J gene end by 6 bases; junction bases not matched to a gene: 10. The CDR3 spans 16 residues. Written as DNA, the CDR3 is TGTGCCAGCAGTTACGGCGCGGGAGGGGGTTTGAAGACCCAGTACTTC. It is translated as CASSYGAGGGLKTQYF.

In nucleotides, the CDR3 is TGCGCCAGCAGCCAAGACGTAACAGGGGGGACAGATACGCAGTATTTT. Translating it yields CASSQDVTGGTDTQYF. The chain has TRBV4-3 and TRBJ2-3; TRBD1 matches at 8 bases. The CDR3 covers 16 residues. CDR1 is LGHNA, CDR2 YSLEER, per germline. The V gene end was trimmed by 0 bases and the J gene end by 3 bases; junction bases not matched to a gene: 5.

In DNA, the CDR3 is TGTGCCAGCAGCCCGACAGTTATGAACACTGAAGCTTTCTTT. Encoded protein: CASSPTVMNTEAFF. This chain joins TRBV6-5 and TRBJ1-1; D possibly corresponds to TRBD1 (5 bases). Looked up from germline, CDR1 is MNHEY and CDR2 is SVGAGI. The V end was cut by 6 bases, the J end by 0 bases, with 11 bases between. The CDR3 extends over 14 amino acids.

The rearrangement links TRBV6-5 to TRBJ2-7; perhaps TRBD2 as D (6 bases). CDR3 length: 14 residues. CDR1 is MNHEY, CDR2 SVGAGI, per germline. The ends were cut back, 4 bases at V and 6 bases at J, with 16 bases in the middle. CDR3 protein: CASSSYPGSGEQYF. Written as DNA, the CDR3 is TGTGCCAGCAGTTCCTACCCGGGTAGCGGCGAGCAGTACTTC.

DNA of the CDR3: TGTGCCATCCGGTCGCCCGGAGCCGCTGAAGCTTTCTTT. This codes for CAIRSPGAAEAFF. The chain carries TRBV6-5 and TRBJ1-1; D remains unclear. The CDR3 loop spans 13 amino acids. Trimming took off 10 bases at V and 6 bases at J, with 18 bases between the two ends. Germline-derived CDR1 and CDR2 are MNHEY and SVGAGI.

This chain uses TRBV9 with TRBJ2-1; weak D call: TRBD1 (5 bases). The V end was cut by 1 base, the J end by 7 bases, with 15 bases between. The CDR3 loop spans 15 amino acids. CDR1 is SGDLS, CDR2 YYNGEE, per germline. CDR3 in amino acids: CASSVSPTGQNEQFF. The CDR3 nucleotides read TGTGCCAGCAGCGTATCCCCTACAGGTCAGAATGAGCAGTTCTTC. The variable domain in full, completed from reference TRBV9 and TRBJ2-1, reads DSGVTQTPKHLITATGQRVTLRCSPRSGDLSVYWYQQSLDQGLQFLIQYYNGEERAKGNILERFSAQQFPDLHSELNLSSLELGDSALYFCASSVSPTGQNEQFFGPGTRLTVL.